This passage covers 11 T cell receptor beta chains from one sample sequenced in a study of cytomegalovirus exposure and HLA in healthy donors. Amplification used 60 Vbeta primers and 13 Jbeta primers. The table came from immunoSEQ multiplex PCR; TCRdb's copy has only in-frame clones and leaves some out. The repertoire holds tens of thousands of clones, about three quarters seen once, with 25% in the top ten. The sequenced sample consisted of PBMCs. These receptors came from a man aged 50-59 years in good health and CMV-seropositive.

CDR3 DNA sequence: TGCGCCAGCAGTGATAGAGCAGATACGCAGTATTTT. Protein: CASSDRADTQYF. The J gene is TRBJ2-3, the V gene TRBV10-1; the D is unclear. CDR3 length equals 12 residues. With 3 bases removed from V and 4 bases from J, the gap between germline ends came to 5 bases. Germline values: CDR1 WNHNN, CDR2 SYGVQD (reference sequence).

This rearrangement joins TRBV28 to TRBJ1-2, with TRBD1 matching over 8 bases. Germline CDR1 reads MDHEN; CDR2 reads SYDVKM. With V trimmed by 3 bases and J by 6 bases, 3 bases remained unmatched. CDR3 length: 13 residues. DNA for the CDR3: TGTGCCAGCAGTTTCCAGGGGGCAAATGGCTACACCTTC. It yields the protein CASSFQGANGYTF.

The rearrangement links TRBV6-6 to TRBJ1-5, with TRBD1 matching over 8 bases. After removal of 6 bases from V and 0 bases from J, the junction contained 7 bases not matched to a gene. Per germline, CDR1 MNHNY and CDR2 SVGAGI (reference sequence). CDR3 length equals 16 residues. The CDR3 bases are TGTGCCAGCAGGAAAACAGGGGGTGATAGCAATCAGCCCCAGCATTTT. This translates into CASRKTGGDSNQPQHF.

The chain uses TRBV7-9 and TRBJ2-2, with 7 bases matching TRBD1. Germline loops: CDR1 SEHNR, CDR2 FQNEAQ (reference sequence). There are 16 residues in the CDR3. With 6 bases clipped from V and 4 bases from J, the junction kept 11 bases outside the gene matches. The CDR3 sequence: CASSFMAGGPTGELFF. The CDR3 coding sequence is TGTGCCAGCAGTTTCATGGCAGGGGGACCCACCGGGGAGCTGTTTTTT.

The gene calls are TRBV5-1 and TRBJ2-7, with 7 bases lining up with TRBD1. This CDR3 is built from 12 residues. Germline CDR1 reads SGHRS; CDR2 reads YFSETQ. The ends lost 4 bases at V and 3 bases at J; junction bases unmatched: 1. The CDR3 DNA is TGCGCCAGCAGCCGGGACAGCTACGAGCAGTACTTC. Encoded protein: CASSRDSYEQYF.

V and J are TRBV7-8 and TRBJ2-1; TRBD2 matches at 10 bases. Germline V gene sequence: CDR1 SGHVS, CDR2 FQNEAQ. The CDR3 runs 19 residues. Unmatched junction bases numbered 16, after V lost 5 bases and J lost 3 bases. The CDR3 here is CASSPTGTSVRWFYNEQFF. CDR3 in DNA: TGTGCCAGCAGCCCCACCGGGACTAGCGTAAGGTGGTTCTACAATGAGCAGTTCTTC. The entire variable domain, with the rest obtained from reference TRBV7-8 and TRBJ2-1, is as follows: GAGVSQSPRYKVAKRGQDVALRCDPISGHVSLFWYQQALGQGPEFLTYFQNEAQLDKSGLPSDRFFAERPEGSVSTLKIQRTQQEDSAVYLCASSPTGTSVRWFYNEQFFGPGTRLTVL.

The chain uses TRBV6-1 and TRBJ2-3; 7 positions match TRBD2. This CDR3 is built from 15 residues. Germline CDR1 reads MNHNS; CDR2 reads SASEGT. The V and J ends lost 4 bases and 0 bases, in that order; junction bases with no gene match: 4. The CDR3 spells CASSALALSTDTQYF. The CDR3 DNA is TGTGCCAGCAGTGCACTAGCGCTAAGCACAGATACGCAGTATTTT.

The chain uses TRBV5-1 and TRBJ1-1, with 8 positions matching TRBD1. V lost 3 bases to trimming and J lost 3 bases; unmatched junction nucleotides: 10. The CDR3 extends over 16 amino acids. Germline assignment: CDR1 SGHRS and CDR2 YFSETQ. This CDR3 is CASSSNLRGPDTEAFF. In DNA form, the CDR3 reads TGCGCCAGCAGCTCCAACCTCAGGGGGCCGGACACTGAAGCTTTCTTT.

In its sample, this clone was seen a few times. The chain uses TRBV30 and TRBJ2-7; possibly TRBD1 for D (7 bases). CDR3 length: 14 residues. V lost 8 bases and J lost 2, with 19 bases in between. CDR1 and CDR2 from the germline V gene are GTSNPN and SVGIG (reference sequence). CDR3 nucleotide sequence: TGTGCCACCACCGCGGGACAGAGTCCCTACGAGCAGTACTTC. It encodes CATTAGQSPYEQYF.

This clone was picked up a small number of times. A single base is all that separates this from a far larger clone, so a read error is likely. Other DNA sequences of this sample code for an identical CDR3. V and J are TRBV6-1 and TRBJ2-4, with a weak D call TRBD1 (5 bases). Germline values: CDR1 MNHNS, CDR2 SASEGT. Trimming removed 0 bases at V and 8 bases at J, with 11 bases between. There are 14 residues in the CDR3. CDR3 loop: CASSEAWGSHIQYF. CDR3 coding DNA: TGTGCCAGCAGTGAAGCGTGGGGCTCCCACATTCAGTACTTC.

This clone has only a few counts. The chain is built from TRBV27 and TRBJ2-5; maybe TRBD2 (5 bases). Between the trimmed V and J ends, which lost 4 bases and 5 bases, there was a span of 20 bases. This CDR3 has 16 residues. The germline gives CDR1 MNHEY, CDR2 SMNVEV (reference sequence). The CDR3 DNA reads as TGTGCCAGCAGTTCCTCCCCCGGCCCGAGGGCTGAGACCCAGTACTTC. As protein: CASSSSPGPRAETQYF.